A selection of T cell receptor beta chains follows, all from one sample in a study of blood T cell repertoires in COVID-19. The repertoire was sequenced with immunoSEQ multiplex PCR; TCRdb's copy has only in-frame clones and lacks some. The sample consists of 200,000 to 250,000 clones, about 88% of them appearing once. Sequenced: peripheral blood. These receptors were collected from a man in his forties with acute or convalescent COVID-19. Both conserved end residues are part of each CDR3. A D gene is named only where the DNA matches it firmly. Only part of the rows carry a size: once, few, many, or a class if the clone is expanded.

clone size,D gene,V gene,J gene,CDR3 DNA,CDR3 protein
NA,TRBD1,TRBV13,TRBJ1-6,TGTGCCAGCAGCTATTCCGGGACAGGCTTCTATAATTCACCCCTCCACTTT,CASSYSGTGFYNSPLHF
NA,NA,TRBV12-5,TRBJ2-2,TGTGCTAGTGGTTTGACCCTCCAGGGTAGTGGGGAGCTGTTTTTT,CASGLTLQGSGELFF
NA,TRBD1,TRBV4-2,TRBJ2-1,TGTGCCAGCAGCCAAGGGCAGGGGGCGTTTGAACAGTTCTTC,CASSQGQGAFEQFF
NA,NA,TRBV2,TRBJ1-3,TGTGCCAGCAGTGTCGAGGGCTCTGGAAACACCATATATTTT,CASSVEGSGNTIYF
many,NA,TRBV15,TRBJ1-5,TGTGCCACCAGCAGAGATAGTCAGAGGGTTAAGCCCCAGCATTTT,CATSRDSQRVKPQHF
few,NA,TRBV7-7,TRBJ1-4,TGTGCTAGCAGGTCCGCTAATGAAAAACTGTTTTTT,CASRSANEKLFF
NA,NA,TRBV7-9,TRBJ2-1,TGTGCCAGCAGCTTAGCGGCTAGCGCCGATCATTACAATGAGCAGTTCTTC,CASSLAASADHYNEQFF
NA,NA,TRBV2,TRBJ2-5,TGTGCCAGCAGGAGGTGGGATTCCCGGGGAGAGACCCAGTACTTC,CASRRWDSRGETQYF
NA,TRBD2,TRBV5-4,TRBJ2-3,TGTGCCAGCAGCCCCGGGACTAGCGGGGGGGCAGATACGCAGTATTTT,CASSPGTSGGADTQYF
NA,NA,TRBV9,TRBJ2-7,TGTGCCAGCAGCCCTTGGGCGGGGAGCTCCTACGAGCAGTACTTC,CASSPWAGSSYEQYF
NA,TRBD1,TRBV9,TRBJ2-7,TGTGCCAGCAGCGTGGGACAGACCCCGTCCTACGAGCAGTACTTC,CASSVGQTPSYEQYF
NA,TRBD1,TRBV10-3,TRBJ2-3,TGTGCCATCAGTGGACCGGGACAGGGGAGCGCAGATACGCAGTATTTT,CAISGPGQGSADTQYF
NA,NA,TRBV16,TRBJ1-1,TGTGCCAGCAGCCAATATGTTGACACGAACACTGAAGCTTTCTTT,CASSQYVDTNTEAFF
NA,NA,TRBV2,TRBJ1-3,TGTGCCAGCAGTGAAAGCCGGTCTGGAAACACCATATATTTT,CASSESRSGNTIYF
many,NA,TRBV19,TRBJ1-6,TGTGCCAGCCGAGGGGAGGCGGGTCATAATTCACCCCTCCACTTT,CASRGEAGHNSPLHF